This T cell receptor (beta chain) is from a study of shared clonotypes between healthy human individuals. Here immunoSEQ multiplex PCR was the method, and the copy in TCRdb shows in-frame clones only, minus some. The sample consists of about 800,000 clones, just over 95% of them appearing once. Naive CD8 cells lacked CD45RO, underwent positive selection for CCR7 and left out terminally differentiated effector memory CD45RA+ cells. Germline V gene sequence: CDR1 SGHAT, CDR2 FQNNGV. V shed 4 bases, J shed 0 bases, and the junction held 8 bases outside the gene matches. The CDR3 covers 16 residues. Material: naive CD8+ T cells sorted from blood. V gene TRBV11-2 combines with J gene TRBJ2-7; 8 bases map to TRBD2. This TCR was recovered from a man aged 30 to 45 in good health. The DNA of the CDR3 is TGTGCCAGCAGCTCCTCCCGGGGGGGGTCCTCCTACGAGCAGTACTTC. Its translation: CASSSSRGGSSYEQYF. Using reference TRBV11-2 and TRBJ2-7 for the parts outside the CDR3, the full variable domain is EAGVAQSPRYKIIEKRQSVAFWCNPISGHATLYWYQQILGQGPKLLIQFQNNGVVDDSQLPKDRFSAERLKGVDSTLKIQPAKLEDSAVYLCASSSSRGGSSYEQYFGPGTRLTVT.